Each of the 21 T cell receptor beta chains below was sequenced from the same sample in a study of cytomegalovirus exposure and HLA in healthy donors. Profiling relied on immunoSEQ multiplex PCR, and the TCRdb table lists in-frame clones only, not all of them. The sample shows 100,000 to 150,000 clones, approximately 89% of them seen only once. Sample: PBMCs. These receptors were taken from a woman aged 18-29 years in good health and CMV-seronegative.

This clone is a singleton in its sample. The chain employs TRBV5-1 and TRBJ1-6; D perhaps matches TRBD1 (6 bases). There are 16 residues in the CDR3. V shed 3 bases and J shed 5 bases, with 15 bases lying between them. Germline V CDR1 and CDR2: SGHRS, YFSETQ. CDR3 DNA: TGCGCCAGCAGCTCACAGGGAAACTTTAATAATTCACCCCTCCACTTT. This codes for CASSSQGNFNNSPLHF. Filled out from reference TRBV5-1 and TRBJ1-6, the complete variable domain reads KAGVTQTPRYLIKTRGQQVTLSCSPISGHRSVSWYQQTPGQGLQFLFEYFSETQRNKGNFPGRFSGRQFSNSRSEMNVSTLELGDSALYLCASSSQGNFNNSPLHFGNGTRLTVT.

J is TRBJ2-1 and V is TRBV13; 8 bases are shared with TRBD2. Trimming cost V 2 bases and J 5 bases; bases outside gene matches: 8. This CDR3 has 16 amino acids. Germline-derived CDR1 and CDR2 are PRHDT and FYEKMQ (reference sequence). The CDR3: CASSLWAGGINNEQFF. The CDR3, as DNA: TGTGCCAGCAGCTTATGGGCGGGGGGAATTAACAATGAGCAGTTCTTC.

The chain joins TRBV5-1 to TRBJ1-2; maybe TRBD1 (5 bases). Trimming left V 1 base short and J 6 bases short, with 10 bases between. Germline V lookup: CDR1 SGHRS, CDR2 YFSETQ. The CDR3 covers 13 residues. This chain's CDR3 is CASSLMTVHGYTF. The CDR3 DNA is TGCGCCAGCAGCTTGATGACAGTACATGGCTACACCTTC.

This clone came up a few times. The V and J genes are TRBV15 and TRBJ2-1, with 11 bases identical to TRBD2. Germline V gene sequence: CDR1 LNHNV, CDR2 YYDKDF (reference sequence). Trimming took 5 bases from V and 5 from J; bases not matched to a gene: 5. The CDR3 runs 15 residues. CDR3 sequence: CATSRGTSGNNEQFF. CDR3 sequence (DNA): TGTGCCACCAGCCGAGGGACTAGCGGAAACAATGAGCAGTTCTTC.

The V gene is TRBV5-1, the J gene TRBJ2-5; 7 nucleotides align to TRBD2. J lost 2 bases, V lost 8 bases, and 9 bases had no gene match. CDR1 is SGHRS and CDR2 is YFSETQ in the germline V gene. The CDR3 extends over 14 amino acids. The CDR3 nucleotides read TGCGCCAGTACTCGAAGGGAGGGGCAAGAGACCCAGTACTTC. Translated: CASTRREGQETQYF.

The V gene is TRBV5-6, the J gene TRBJ1-6; maybe TRBD1 (6 bases). Germline lookup yields CDR1 SGHDT and CDR2 YYEEEE. The CDR3 is made up of 16 amino acids. Trimming took off 4 bases at V and 11 bases at J, with 22 bases between the two ends. CDR3 nucleotides: TGTGCCAGCAGCCTGGGGGGGGGCGGGCCATTTACACCCCTCCACTTT. It codes for CASSLGGGGPFTPLHF.

Here the CDR3 DNA reads TGTGCCAGCAGCTCCAGACTAGCGGGGGAGGGCACAGATACGCAGTATTTT. As protein: CASSSRLAGEGTDTQYF. The chain couples TRBV7-9 to TRBJ2-3, with 12 bases matching TRBD2. Germline CDR1 and CDR2: SEHNR and FQNEAQ (reference sequence). Trimming cost V 4 bases and J 1 base; bases outside gene matches: 6. This CDR3 spans 17 amino acids.

The CDR3 spells CASTLLWAGGRGNQPQHF. CDR3 in DNA: TGTGCCAGTACCCTGCTGTGGGCAGGAGGTCGGGGCAATCAGCCCCAGCATTTT. The chain uses TRBV19 and TRBJ1-5; no clear D gene. This CDR3 is built from 18 residues. V lost 7 bases to trimming and J lost 2 bases, with 24 bases between them. The germline V gene has CDR1 LNHDA and CDR2 SQIVND (reference sequence).

This CDR3 is CASSLRRNTEAFF. The DNA for the CDR3 is TGCGCCAGCAGCTTACGGAGGAACACTGAAGCTTTCTTT. The gene calls are TRBV5-1 and TRBJ1-1; D gene uncertain. V lost 2 bases and J lost 1, with 6 bases in between. Germline CDR1 and CDR2: SGHRS and YFSETQ. The CDR3 extends over 13 amino acids.

The J gene is TRBJ2-3, the V gene TRBV4-1; 12 bases line up with TRBD1. The CDR3 consists of 17 residues. V trimming: 4 bases; J trimming: 6 bases; junction bases outside the gene matches: 11. The germline V gene has CDR1 MGHRA and CDR2 YSYEKL. This CDR3 is CASSPGSRDRGPDTQYF. Here the CDR3 DNA reads TGCGCCAGCAGCCCGGGGAGCCGGGACAGGGGGCCTGATACGCAGTATTTT.

Worth noting for this clone: Its ends do not fully match the called genes, so a read error is possible. The rearrangement links TRBV5-1 to TRBJ2-1, with D possibly matching TRBD1 (5 bases). Germline loops: CDR1 SGHRS, CDR2 YFSETQ. The CDR3 has 15 amino acids. This CDR3 reads CASSLATASYNEQFF. The CDR3 bases are TGCGCCAGCAGTTTGGCGACAGCCTCCTACAATGAGCAGTTCTTC.

The gene calls are TRBV5-1 and TRBJ1-4; D is possibly TRBD1 (5 bases). V lost 0 bases and J lost 0, with 9 bases in between. Germline CDR1 SGHRS, CDR2 YFSETQ. The CDR3 covers 16 residues. CDR3 coding DNA: TGCGCCAGCAGCTTGGCCCTGACAGCAACTAATGAAAAACTGTTTTTT. Protein: CASSLALTATNEKLFF.

The V and J genes are TRBV21-1 and TRBJ2-3; the D call TRBD2 from the table was never checked on the DNA. TRBV21-1 is a recognized pseudogene. The CDR3 is made up of 17 amino acids. DNA of the CDR3: TGTGCCAGCAGCAAAAATCCTAGCGGGGGGACCACAGATACGCAGTATTTT. Translating gives CASSKNPSGGTTDTQYF.

The rearrangement joins TRBV7-9 to TRBJ1-6, with D maybe TRBD1 (6 bases). Germline CDR1 is SEHNR and CDR2 is FQNEAQ (reference sequence). V lost 6 bases, J lost 10 bases, and 22 bases lay in between. This CDR3 comprises 16 residues. CDR3 in amino acids: CASSTPKTGRWSPLHF. CDR3 bases: TGTGCCAGCAGTACCCCAAAAACAGGGCGGTGGTCACCCCTCCACTTT.

This clone was found once. In the same sample, other DNA sequences code for this CDR3. V is TRBV28 and J is TRBJ2-7; D not resolved. CDR1 is MDHEN, CDR2 SYDVKM, per germline. CDR3 length: 12 amino acids. V was cut by 3 bases and J by 3 bases, with 6 bases left in between. CDR3 in amino acids: CASSFQNYEQYF. Here the CDR3 DNA reads TGTGCCAGCAGTTTTCAAAACTACGAGCAGTACTTC.

The rearrangement joins TRBV5-8 to TRBJ1-3; D unresolved. From germline, CDR1 is SGHTS and CDR2 YDEGEE. The CDR3 sequence is 14 residues long. Between the trimmed V and J ends, which lost 2 bases and 0 bases, there was a span of 6 bases. CDR3 loop: CASSFDNSGNTIYF. CDR3 nucleotides: TGTGCCAGCAGCTTTGACAACTCTGGAAACACCATATATTTT.

The genes are TRBV27 and TRBJ1-1; 7 nucleotides match TRBD1. After removal of 2 bases from V and 4 bases from J, the junction contained 4 bases not matched to a gene. Germline V CDR1 and CDR2: MNHEY, SMNVEV (reference sequence). This CDR3 comprises 14 residues. CDR3 region: CASSLNRGGTEAFF. CDR3 in DNA: TGTGCCAGCAGTTTAAACAGGGGTGGCACTGAAGCTTTCTTT.

The chain has TRBV5-1 and TRBJ1-1, with unresolved D. Trimming left V 2 bases short and J 4 bases short, with 9 bases between. CDR1 SGHRS and CDR2 YFSETQ come from the germline V gene. This CDR3 is built from 13 residues. For the CDR3, the DNA is TGCGCCAGCAGCTTTACCGGGTCCACTGAAGCTTTCTTT. It yields the protein CASSFTGSTEAFF.

V is TRBV7-3 and J is TRBJ1-6, with D perhaps TRBD1 (6 bases). Per germline, CDR1 SGHTA and CDR2 FQGTGA. Trimming took 3 bases from V and 7 from J, leaving 13 bases between them. The CDR3 spans 15 residues. In DNA, the CDR3 is TGTGCCAGCAGCTTCTTACCAGGGGACAATTCACCCCTCCACTTT. As protein: CASSFLPGDNSPLHF.

The rearrangement uses TRBV10-3 and TRBJ1-1; 11 bases line up with TRBD1. J gave up 6 bases and V 6 bases, and 9 bases lay outside the gene matches. Germline loops: CDR1 ENHRY, CDR2 SYGVKD. The CDR3 loop spans 15 amino acids. The CDR3 DNA reads as TGTGCCATCAGAGGGACAGGGGGAATTTCGGCTGAAGCTTTCTTT. It is translated as CAIRGTGGISAEAFF.

The chain links TRBV19 to TRBJ1-1; 8 bases align to TRBD1. The germline gives CDR1 LNHDA, CDR2 SQIVND (reference sequence). Losses at the gene ends were 9 bases for V and 11 bases for J; bases not matched to a gene: 14. The CDR3 consists of 13 residues. This CDR3 reads CASVPGQAPQAFF. CDR3 nucleotide sequence: TGTGCCAGCGTTCCGGGACAGGCTCCGCAGGCTTTCTTT.